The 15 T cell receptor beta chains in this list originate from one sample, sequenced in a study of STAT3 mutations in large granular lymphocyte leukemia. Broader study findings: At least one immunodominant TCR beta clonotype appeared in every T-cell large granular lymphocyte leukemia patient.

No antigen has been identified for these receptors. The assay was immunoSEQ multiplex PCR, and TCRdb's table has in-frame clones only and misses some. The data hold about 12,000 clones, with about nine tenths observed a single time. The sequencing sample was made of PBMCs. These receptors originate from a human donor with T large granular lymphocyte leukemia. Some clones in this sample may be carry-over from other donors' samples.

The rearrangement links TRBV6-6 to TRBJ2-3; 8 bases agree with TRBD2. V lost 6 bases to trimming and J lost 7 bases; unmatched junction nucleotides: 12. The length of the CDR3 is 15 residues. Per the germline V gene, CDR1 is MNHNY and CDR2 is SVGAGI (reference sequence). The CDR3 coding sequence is TGTGCCAGCAGGTACAGTGGTAGCGGGGCGTATACGCAGTATTTT. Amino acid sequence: CASRYSGSGAYTQYF.

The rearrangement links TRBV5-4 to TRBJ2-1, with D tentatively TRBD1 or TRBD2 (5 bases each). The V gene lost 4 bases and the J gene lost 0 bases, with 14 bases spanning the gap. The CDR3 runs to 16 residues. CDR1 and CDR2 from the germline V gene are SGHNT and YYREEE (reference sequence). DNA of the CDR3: TGTGCCAGCAGCCCCGCCGGGACGGTCTCCTACAATGAGCAGTTCTTC. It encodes CASSPAGTVSYNEQFF.

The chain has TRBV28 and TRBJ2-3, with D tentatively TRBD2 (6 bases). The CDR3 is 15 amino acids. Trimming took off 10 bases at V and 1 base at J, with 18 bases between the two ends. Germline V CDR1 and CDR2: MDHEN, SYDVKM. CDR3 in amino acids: CATRGSSARTDTQYF. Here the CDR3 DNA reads TGTGCCACCCGAGGGTCTAGCGCCCGCACAGATACGCAGTATTTT.

In DNA form, the CDR3 reads TGTGCCAGCAGCCGACGAGGTAACCGTGCCGACGAGCAGTACGTC. It yields the protein CASSRRGNRADEQYV. V and J are TRBV5-6 and TRBJ2-7; D is unclear. The CDR3 has 15 amino acids. Germline values: CDR1 SGHDT, CDR2 YYEEEE. V shed 4 bases and J shed 5 bases, with 19 bases lying between them.

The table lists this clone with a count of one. The CDR3 DNA follows: TGTGCCAGCAGTATGCAGGGCAGGACTGAAGCTTTCTTT. Its translation: CASSMQGRTEAFF. The chain recombines TRBV25-1 with TRBJ1-1, with D perhaps TRBD1 (5 bases). Trimming pared 5 bases from V and 5 bases from J, leaving 12 bases between. The CDR3 extends over 13 amino acids. Germline CDR1 MGHDK, CDR2 SYGVNS. Full variable domain (rest looked up from reference TRBV25-1 and TRBJ1-1): EADIYQTPRYLVIGTGKKITLECSQTMGHDKMYWYQQDPGMELHLIHYSYGVNSTEKGDLSSESTVSRIRTEHFPLTLESARPSHTSQYLCASSMQGRTEAFFGQGTRLTVV.

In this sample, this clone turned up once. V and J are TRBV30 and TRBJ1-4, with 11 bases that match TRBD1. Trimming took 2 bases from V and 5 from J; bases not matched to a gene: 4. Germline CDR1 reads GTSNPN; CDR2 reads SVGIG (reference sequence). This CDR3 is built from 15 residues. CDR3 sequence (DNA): TGTGCCTGGAGTAAAGGACAGGGGGCGAATGAAAAACTGTTTTTT. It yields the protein CAWSKGQGANEKLFF.

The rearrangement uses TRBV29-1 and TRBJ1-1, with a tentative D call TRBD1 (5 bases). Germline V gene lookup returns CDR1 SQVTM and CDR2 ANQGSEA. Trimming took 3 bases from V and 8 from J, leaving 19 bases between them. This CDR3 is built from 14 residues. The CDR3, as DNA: TGCAGCGTTGAGGGGCGGGGTCCTTATTCGGAAGCTTTCTTT. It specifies CSVEGRGPYSEAFF.

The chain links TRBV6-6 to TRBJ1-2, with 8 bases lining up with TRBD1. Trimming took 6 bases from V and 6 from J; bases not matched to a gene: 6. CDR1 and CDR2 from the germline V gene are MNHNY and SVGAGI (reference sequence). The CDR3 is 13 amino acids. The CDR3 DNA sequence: TGTGCCAGCAGCCCGGACAGGGTCGATGGCTACACCTTC. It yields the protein CASSPDRVDGYTF.

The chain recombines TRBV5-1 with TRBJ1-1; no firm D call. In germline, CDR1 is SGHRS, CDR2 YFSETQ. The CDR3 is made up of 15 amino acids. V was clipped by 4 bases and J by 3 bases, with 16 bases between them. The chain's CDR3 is CASSQGRTTHTEAFF. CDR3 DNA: TGCGCCAGCAGCCAAGGACGGACCACGCACACTGAAGCTTTCTTT.

CDR3 amino acids: CAISEDRGGALLETQYF. The CDR3 coding sequence is TGTGCCATCAGTGAGGACAGGGGGGGGGCGCTTTTGGAGACCCAGTACTTC. V gene TRBV10-3 combines with J gene TRBJ2-5, with 9 bases fitting TRBD1. CDR3 length: 17 amino acids. J lost 5 bases, V lost 2 bases, and 12 bases had no gene match. Germline lookup yields CDR1 ENHRY and CDR2 SYGVKD.

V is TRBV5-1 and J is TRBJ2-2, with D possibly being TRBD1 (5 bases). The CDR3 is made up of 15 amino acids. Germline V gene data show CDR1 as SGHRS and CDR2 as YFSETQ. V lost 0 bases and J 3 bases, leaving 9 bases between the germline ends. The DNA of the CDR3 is TGCGCCAGCAGCTTGGAGGGGCCGGACACCGGGGAGCTGTTTTTT. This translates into CASSLEGPDTGELFF.

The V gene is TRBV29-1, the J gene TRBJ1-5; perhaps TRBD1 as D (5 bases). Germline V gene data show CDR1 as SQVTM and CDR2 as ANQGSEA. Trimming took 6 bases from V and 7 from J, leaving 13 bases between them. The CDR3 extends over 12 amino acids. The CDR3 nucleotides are TGCAGCGTAGGTGGAGGGGAACAGCCCCAGCATTTT. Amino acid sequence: CSVGGGEQPQHF.

Written as DNA, the CDR3 is TGCGCCAGCAGCTCCAGGGTGCATGAGCAGTTCTTC. Its translation is CASSSRVHEQFF. This chain connects TRBV5-1 to TRBJ2-1; the D gene is possibly TRBD1 (5 bases). V was pared by 3 bases and J by 8 bases, with 9 bases between. Germline assignment: CDR1 SGHRS and CDR2 YFSETQ. CDR3 length: 12 amino acids.

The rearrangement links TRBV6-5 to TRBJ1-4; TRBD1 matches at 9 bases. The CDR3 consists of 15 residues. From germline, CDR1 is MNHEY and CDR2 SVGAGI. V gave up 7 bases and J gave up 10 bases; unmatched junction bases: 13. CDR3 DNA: TGTGCCAGCACCCAGACAGGGGGTGCAAGTGGAAAACTGTTTTTT. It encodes CASTQTGGASGKLFF.

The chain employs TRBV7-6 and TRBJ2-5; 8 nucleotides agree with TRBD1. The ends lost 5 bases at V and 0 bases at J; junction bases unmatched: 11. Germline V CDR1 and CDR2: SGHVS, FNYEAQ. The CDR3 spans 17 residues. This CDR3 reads CASSPGQGSTYQETQYF. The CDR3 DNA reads TGTGCCAGCAGCCCCGGACAGGGCTCTACGTACCAAGAGACCCAGTACTTC. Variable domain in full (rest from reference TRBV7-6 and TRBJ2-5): GAGVSQSPRYKVTKRGQDVALRCDPISGHVSLYWYRQALGQGPEFLTYFNYEAQQDKSGLPNDRFSAERPEGSISTLTIQRTEQRDSAMYRCASSPGQGSTYQETQYFGPGTRLLVL.